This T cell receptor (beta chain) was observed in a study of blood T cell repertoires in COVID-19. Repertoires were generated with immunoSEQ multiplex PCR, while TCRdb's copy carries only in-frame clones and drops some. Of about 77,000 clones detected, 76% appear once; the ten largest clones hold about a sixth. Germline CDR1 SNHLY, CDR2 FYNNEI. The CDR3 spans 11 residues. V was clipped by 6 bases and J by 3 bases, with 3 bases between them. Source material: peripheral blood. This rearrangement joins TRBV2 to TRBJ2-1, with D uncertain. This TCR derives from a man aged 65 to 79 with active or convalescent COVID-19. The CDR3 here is CASSIYNEQFF. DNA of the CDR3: TGTGCCAGCAGCATCTACAATGAGCAGTTCTTC.